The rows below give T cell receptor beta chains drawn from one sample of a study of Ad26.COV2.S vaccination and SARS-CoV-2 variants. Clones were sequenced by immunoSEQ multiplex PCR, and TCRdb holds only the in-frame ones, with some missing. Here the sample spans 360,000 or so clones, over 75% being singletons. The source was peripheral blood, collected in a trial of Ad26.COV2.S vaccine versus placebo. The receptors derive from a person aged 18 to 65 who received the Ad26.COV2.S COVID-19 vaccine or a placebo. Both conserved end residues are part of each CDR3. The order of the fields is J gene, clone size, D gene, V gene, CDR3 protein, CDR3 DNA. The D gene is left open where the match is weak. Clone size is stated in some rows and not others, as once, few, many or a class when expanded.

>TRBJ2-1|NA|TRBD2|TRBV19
CASSTTSGALNEQFF
TGTGCCAGTAGTACAACTAGCGGGGCCCTTAATGAGCAGTTCTTC
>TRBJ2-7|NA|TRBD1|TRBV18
CASSPGQYEQYF
TGTGCCAGCTCACCGGGACAGTACGAGCAGTACTTC
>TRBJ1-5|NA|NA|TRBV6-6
CASSLGQYNQPQHF
TGTGCCAGCAGTCTCGGACAGTACAATCAGCCCCAGCATTTT
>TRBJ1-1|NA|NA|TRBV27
CASIARGRDTEAFF
TGTGCCAGCATAGCACGAGGCAGGGATACTGAAGCTTTCTTT
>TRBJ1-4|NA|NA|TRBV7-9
CASSSPLNMEKLFF
TGTGCCAGCAGCTCCCCCCTAAACATGGAAAAACTGTTTTTT
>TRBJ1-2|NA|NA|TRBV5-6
CASNTLNYGYTF
TGTGCCAGCAACACACTTAACTATGGCTACACCTTC
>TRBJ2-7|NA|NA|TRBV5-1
CASSLDREQYF
TGCGCCAGCAGCTTGGACCGGGAGCAGTACTTC
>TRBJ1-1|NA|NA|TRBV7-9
CASSLVLVTEAFF
TGTGCCAGCAGCTTAGTTTTGGTCACTGAAGCTTTCTTT
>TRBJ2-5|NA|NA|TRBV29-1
CSVEGRQETQYF
TGCAGCGTTGAGGGCAGGCAAGAGACCCAGTACTTC
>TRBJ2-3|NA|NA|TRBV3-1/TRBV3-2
CASSQDRFTDTQYF
TGTGCCAGCAGCCAGGACAGATTCACAGATACGCAGTATTTT
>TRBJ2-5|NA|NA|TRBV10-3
CAISESLGRGHGETQYF
TGTGCCATCAGTGAGTCCCTCGGGCGGGGGCATGGAGAGACCCAGTACTTC
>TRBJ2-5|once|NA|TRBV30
CAWSVKLAQETQYF
TGTGCCTGGAGTGTAAAACTAGCCCAAGAGACCCAGTACTTC
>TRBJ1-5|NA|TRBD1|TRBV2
CASSLTGVGWVNQPQHF
TGTGCCAGCAGTTTAACAGGGGTAGGCTGGGTCAATCAGCCCCAGCATTTT
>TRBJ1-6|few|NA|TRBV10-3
CAIRASGERDNSPLHF
TGTGCCATCAGAGCCTCAGGGGAACGAGATAATTCACCCCTCCACTTT
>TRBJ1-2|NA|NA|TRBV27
CASRNPSAYGYTF
TGTGCCAGCAGAAATCCTTCAGCTTATGGCTACACCTTC
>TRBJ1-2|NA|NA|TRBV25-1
CASSGQRTYGYTF
TGTGCCAGCTCGGGACAACGAACCTATGGCTACACCTTC
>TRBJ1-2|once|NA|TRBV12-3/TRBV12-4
CASTPGAGGYTF
TGTGCCAGCACCCCAGGGGCTGGCGGCTACACCTTC
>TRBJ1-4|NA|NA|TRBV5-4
CASSLDLTNEKLFF
TGTGCCAGCAGCCTGGATCTAACTAATGAAAAACTGTTTTTT
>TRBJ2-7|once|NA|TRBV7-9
CASSPLGLTYEQYF
TGTGCCAGCAGCCCTCTGGGGCTCACCTACGAGCAGTACTTC
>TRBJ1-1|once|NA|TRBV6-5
CASSYSGAAEAFF
TGTGCCAGCAGTTACTCAGGGGCCGCTGAAGCTTTCTTT
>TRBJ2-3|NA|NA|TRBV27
CASRTGLGRTDTQYF
TGTGCCAGCAGAACGGGGCTAGGGCGCACAGATACGCAGTATTTT
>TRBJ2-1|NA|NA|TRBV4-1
CASSKTAGEQFF
TGCGCCAGCAGTAAGACAGCAGGAGAGCAGTTCTTC
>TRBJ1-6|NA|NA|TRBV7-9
CASSPILSGGYSPLHF
TGTGCCAGCAGCCCTATCCTTTCGGGGGGCTATTCACCCCTCCACTTT
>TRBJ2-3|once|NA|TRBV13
CASSSGYSGSTDTQYF
TGTGCCAGCAGCTCAGGGTATAGCGGCAGCACAGATACGCAGTATTTT
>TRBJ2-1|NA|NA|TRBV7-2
CASSRRVGPGFYNEQFF
TGTGCCAGCAGCCGCCGGGTGGGGCCTGGATTTTACAATGAGCAGTTCTTC
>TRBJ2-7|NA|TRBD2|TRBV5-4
CASSWVAGEQDPYEQYF
TGTGCCAGCAGCTGGGTAGCGGGGGAGCAAGATCCCTACGAGCAGTACTTC
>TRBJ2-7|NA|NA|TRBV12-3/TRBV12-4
CASSPPTYEQYF
TGTGCCAGCAGTCCCCCCACCTACGAGCAGTACTTC
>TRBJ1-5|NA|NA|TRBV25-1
CASSSTGHQPQHF
TGTGCCAGCAGTTCTACCGGGCATCAGCCCCAGCATTTT
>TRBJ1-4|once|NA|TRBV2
CASKLLTGGAGEKLFF
TGTGCCAGCAAACTACTGACCGGGGGCGCGGGTGAAAAACTGTTTTTT
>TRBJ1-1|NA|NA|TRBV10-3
CAISPDRLMNTEAFF
TGTGCCATCAGTCCAGACAGACTGATGAACACTGAAGCTTTCTTT
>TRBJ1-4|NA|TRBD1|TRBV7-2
CASRLQGRREKLFF
TGTGCCAGCAGGTTACAGGGGCGCAGGGAAAAACTGTTTTTT
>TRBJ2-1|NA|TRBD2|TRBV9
CASSESPGGPGSYNEQFF
TGTGCCAGCAGCGAATCTCCGGGGGGGCCAGGATCCTACAATGAGCAGTTCTTC
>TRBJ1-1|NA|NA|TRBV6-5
CASSYSKGGTEAFF
TGTGCCAGCAGTTACTCGAAGGGTGGCACTGAAGCTTTCTTT
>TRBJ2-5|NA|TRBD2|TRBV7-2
CASSLGLAGSETQYF
TGTGCCAGCAGCTTGGGACTAGCGGGGAGTGAGACCCAGTACTTC
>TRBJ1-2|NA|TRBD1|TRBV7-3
CASSLTGGTGASGYTF
TGTGCCAGCAGCTTAACAGGCGGGACAGGGGCTAGTGGCTACACCTTC
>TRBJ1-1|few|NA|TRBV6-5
CASSYSISRNTEAFF
TGTGCCAGCAGTTACTCGATATCACGGAACACTGAAGCTTTCTTT
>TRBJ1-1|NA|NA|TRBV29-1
CSVEEDSDTEAFF
TGCAGCGTTGAGGAGGACAGTGACACTGAAGCTTTCTTT
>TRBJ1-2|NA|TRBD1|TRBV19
CASRRTGRNYGYTF
TGTGCCAGTAGGAGGACAGGGAGGAACTATGGCTACACCTTC
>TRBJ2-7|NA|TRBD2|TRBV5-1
CASSLTGGTYEQYF
TGCGCCAGCAGCCTAACGGGGGGGACCTACGAGCAGTACTTC
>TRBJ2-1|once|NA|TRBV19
CASSIRTGNIYNEQFF
TGTGCCAGTAGTATTCGGACCGGGAACATCTACAATGAGCAGTTCTTC
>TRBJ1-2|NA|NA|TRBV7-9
CASSPSYGYTF
TGTGCCAGCAGCCCTAGCTATGGCTACACCTTC